There are a few counts of the clone carrying this TCR beta chain. In the authors' workflow: Estimated nucleated cell counts came from reference gene primer amplification. The protocol was immunoSEQ multiplex PCR, while the TCRdb copy is restricted to in-frame clones and leaves out a portion. The V and J calls and the clone size are those of that table, but D and trimming were determined from the DNA. The sample has hundreds of thousands of clones; about 90% are singletons. These data originate in a study of blood T cell repertoires in COVID-19. Overall study: Sites across the United States, Italy and Spain contributed samples from acute and convalescent COVID-19. The cDNA or gDNA used as material had been derived from T cells, B-cell-depleted T cells, or PBMCs.

Trimming pared 0 bases from V and 7 bases from J, leaving 6 bases between. The CDR3 extends over 11 amino acids. Germline loops: CDR1 GTSNPN, CDR2 SVGIG (reference sequence). The V call is TRBV30, the J call TRBJ1-2; D might be TRBD1 (5 bases). This sequence originates from a woman aged 18-29 years who had recovered from COVID-19. The sample consisted of peripheral blood. CDR3 residues: CAWSVGGGYTF. As DNA, the CDR3 is TGTGCCTGGAGTGTGGGGGGTGGCTACACCTTC.